Presented here are 27 T cell receptor beta chains from one specimen sequenced in a study of beta chain features in type 1 diabetes. The isolated RNA, all of it, was reverse transcribed, so expressed TCRB transcripts were what got sequenced. Using immunoSEQ multiplex PCR, the repertoire was profiled, and TCRdb retains in-frame clones only, with some absent. This sample has under 450,000 clones; around 14% occur once, and the top ten carry roughly 0.033%. The specimen was naive CD4+ T cells from blood. Source of these receptors: a man aged 25 to 45 in good health.

This clone came up a few times. V gene TRBV4-2 combines with J gene TRBJ2-5; TRBD2 matches at 7 bases. From germline, CDR1 is LGHNA and CDR2 YNFKEQ. The CDR3 runs 16 residues. V lost 3 bases and J lost 5; bases outside the gene matches: 12. The CDR3 reads CASSHPGGSGRETQYF. CDR3 in DNA: TGTGCCAGCAGCCATCCGGGCGGGAGTGGTCGGGAGACCCAGTACTTC.

The chain recombines TRBV6-5 with TRBJ2-3; TRBD2 might be the D (6 bases). The CDR3 runs 14 residues. The germline CDR1 and CDR2 sequences are MNHEY and SVGAGI. The V and J ends lost 1 base and 2 bases respectively, with 7 bases between them. CDR3 sequence (DNA): TGTGCCAGCAGTTACTTAGCGGTCACAGATACGCAGTATTTT. The encoded protein is CASSYLAVTDTQYF.

The chain employs TRBV14 and TRBJ1-4, with 7 bases identical to TRBD1. The CDR3 runs 15 residues. CDR1 and CDR2 (germline): SGHDN, FVKESK. V lost 4 bases, J lost 7 bases, and 9 bases stayed unmatched. The CDR3 nucleotides are TGTGCCAGCAGCCCATCAAGGGACAGCCTTGAAAAACTGTTTTTT. Protein sequence: CASSPSRDSLEKLFF.

This clone has just a few counts. V gene TRBV10-3 combines with J gene TRBJ2-1; 7 bases map to TRBD1. Germline CDR1 is ENHRY and CDR2 is SYGVKD. J lost 11 bases, V lost 7 bases, and 14 bases had no gene match. This CDR3 contains 14 residues. The CDR3 coding sequence is TGTGCCATCACTTTCTCCGGGACAGAATCACAGCAGTTCTTC. It is translated as CAITFSGTESQQFF.

The V gene is TRBV5-6, the J gene TRBJ2-3; 8 bases are shared with TRBD1. The CDR3 extends over 13 amino acids. Unmatched junction bases numbered 1, after V lost 7 bases and J lost 0 bases. Germline values: CDR1 SGHDT, CDR2 YYEEEE. CDR3 nucleotides: TGTGCCAGCGACAGGGGTAGCACAGATACGCAGTATTTT. Its protein is CASDRGSTDTQYF.

J is TRBJ2-2 and V is TRBV5-1; TRBD1 agrees at 8 bases. Germline V gene lookup returns CDR1 SGHRS and CDR2 YFSETQ. The CDR3 spans 15 residues. V dropped 4 bases and J dropped 0; count of bases not matched to a gene: 2. The CDR3 region is CASSLTGANTGELFF. The CDR3 DNA reads TGCGCCAGCAGCCTGACAGGGGCGAACACCGGGGAGCTGTTTTTT.

This clone has a handful of counts. The rearrangement links TRBV7-8 to TRBJ2-1; 8 nucleotides agree with TRBD2. The junction had 4 bases not matched to a gene; V was cut back by 2 bases and J by 7 bases. The germline gives CDR1 SGHVS, CDR2 FQNEAQ. CDR3 length: 14 residues. The CDR3 nucleotides are TGTGCCAGCAGCTTAAGCGGGAGTTCAAATGAGCAGTTCTTC. It specifies CASSLSGSSNEQFF. The full variable domain, rest sourced from reference TRBV7-8 and TRBJ2-1, is GAGVSQSPRYKVAKRGQDVALRCDPISGHVSLFWYQQALGQGPEFLTYFQNEAQLDKSGLPSDRFFAERPEGSVSTLKIQRTQQEDSAVYLCASSLSGSSNEQFFGPGTRLTVL.

This clone was seen more than once but under ten times. This chain uses TRBV7-2 with TRBJ2-1; D is undetermined. The CDR3 is made up of 13 amino acids. Trimming cost V 1 base and J 5 bases, with 6 bases left between them. Germline CDR1 SGHTA, CDR2 FQGNSA. CDR3 DNA: TGTGCCAGCAGCTTAGGTGTCAACAATGAGCAGTTCTTC. This encodes CASSLGVNNEQFF.

This clone has a handful of counts. The chain employs TRBV30 and TRBJ2-3, with a tentative D call TRBD1 (6 bases). The CDR3 loop spans 15 amino acids. Germline V CDR1 and CDR2: GTSNPN, SVGIG (reference sequence). Trimming stripped 3 bases from V and 1 base from J, with 14 bases between. In DNA, the CDR3 is TGTGCCTGGAGAGCCGGGACAACCCGCACAGATACGCAGTATTTT. It yields the protein CAWRAGTTRTDTQYF.

The table lists this clone with a few counts. This rearrangement joins TRBV29-1 to TRBJ1-1, with unresolved D. Between the trimmed V and J ends, which lost 1 base and 1 base, there was a span of 10 bases. The CDR3 sequence is 14 residues long. The V gene's germline CDR1 is SQVTM and CDR2 ANQGSEA. The CDR3 sequence: CSVEVRVANTEAFF. In DNA form, the CDR3 reads TGCAGCGTTGAAGTTCGGGTTGCGAACACTGAAGCTTTCTTT. The full variable domain, rest sourced from reference TRBV29-1 and TRBJ1-1, is SAVISQKPSRDICQRGTSLTIQCQVDSQVTMMFWYRQQPGQSLTLIATANQGSEATYESGFVIDKFPISRPNLTFSTLTVSNMSPEDSSIYLCSVEVRVANTEAFFGQGTRLTVV.

A word on this clone: In the same sample, other DNA sequences code for this CDR3. The V gene is TRBV6-5, the J gene TRBJ2-3; TRBD2 is a possible D gene (5 bases). V was pared by 2 bases and J by 0 bases, with 9 bases between. The CDR3 is made up of 15 amino acids. Germline CDR1 reads MNHEY; CDR2 reads SVGAGI. CDR3: CASSYGGGSTDTQYF. The CDR3 DNA follows: TGTGCCAGCAGTTACGGCGGAGGTAGCACAGATACGCAGTATTTT.

V is TRBV10-3 and J is TRBJ2-3, with D hard to call. Germline assignment: CDR1 ENHRY and CDR2 SYGVKD. Trimming stripped 7 bases from V and 2 bases from J, with 10 bases between. There are 13 residues in the CDR3. In nucleotides, the CDR3 is TGTGCCATCAATAACGGAGCCACAGATACGCAGTATTTT. Its translation: CAINNGATDTQYF.

V and J are TRBV15 and TRBJ2-7, with D unclear. From germline, CDR1 is LNHNV and CDR2 YYDKDF (reference sequence). Trimming took off 2 bases at V and 2 bases at J, with 7 bases between the two ends. The CDR3 spans 13 residues. The DNA for the CDR3 is TGTGCCACCAGCAGACTGGACGCCTACGAGCAGTACTTC. Translation: CATSRLDAYEQYF.

This chain uses TRBV11-2 with TRBJ2-1; D is unclear. Between the trimmed V and J ends, which lost 4 bases and 2 bases, there was a span of 9 bases. Germline CDR1 reads SGHAT; CDR2 reads FQNNGV. The CDR3 consists of 14 residues. The CDR3 coding sequence is TGTGCCAGCAGCTCCATTGCAACCTACAATGAGCAGTTCTTC. It specifies CASSSIATYNEQFF.

At least ten counts were recorded for this clone. The identical CDR3 is also encoded by other nucleotide sequences in the sample. CDR3 protein: CASSLSTDTQYF. The DNA for the CDR3 is TGTGCCAGCAGCTTATCAACAGATACGCAGTATTTT. The chain employs TRBV7-9 and TRBJ2-3; the D is unclear. Germline V lookup: CDR1 SEHNR, CDR2 FQNEAQ (reference sequence). The CDR3 has 12 amino acids. Trimming shortened V by 2 bases and J by 3 bases, and 3 bases separated the two germline ends. Based on the CDR3 plus reference TRBV7-9 and TRBJ2-3, the full variable domain is DTGVSQNPRHKITKRGQNVTFRCDPISEHNRLYWYRQTLGQGPEFLTYFQNEAQLEKSRLLSDRFSAERPKGSFSTLEIQRTEQGDSAMYLCASSLSTDTQYFGPGTRLTVL.

In nucleotides, the CDR3 is TGTGCCAGCAGCTTCCTTCGGACAGCGATTCGTTCACCCCTCCACTTT. Its protein product is CASSFLRTAIRSPLHF. This sequence joins TRBV7-2 and TRBJ1-6; maybe TRBD1 (6 bases). This CDR3 region has 16 residues. V was shortened by 3 bases and J by 9 bases, with 18 bases between the two germline ends. CDR1 SGHTA and CDR2 FQGNSA come from the germline V gene.

The chain carries TRBV14 and TRBJ2-7; 9 bases line up with TRBD2. The CDR3 runs to 13 residues. V was clipped by 3 bases and J by 6 bases; unmatched bases: 3. Germline V gene lookup returns CDR1 SGHDN and CDR2 FVKESK. The CDR3 bases are TGTGCCAGCAGCCACGGACTAGCGCTCGAGCAGTACGTC. Translating gives CASSHGLALEQYV.

The sample holds a few counts of this clone. This rearrangement joins TRBV19 to TRBJ2-4, with TRBD2 matching 7 bases. Trimming at V came to 1 base and at J to 9 bases, leaving 12 bases not matched to a gene. The germline V gene encodes CDR1 LNHDA and CDR2 SQIVND (reference sequence). CDR3 length: 16 residues. CDR3 region: CASSIGGSATLGIQYF. The CDR3 DNA follows: TGTGCCAGTAGTATAGGCGGGAGTGCCACATTGGGCATTCAGTACTTC.

This clone occurred a few times. The CDR3 coding sequence is TGTGCCATCAGCCGACTAGCGGGCACAGATACGCAGTATTTT. Encoded protein: CAISRLAGTDTQYF. The gene calls are TRBV10-3 and TRBJ2-3; 9 bases match TRBD2. V dropped 6 bases and J dropped 1; count of bases not matched to a gene: 2. CDR3 size: 14 residues. Germline CDR1 reads ENHRY; CDR2 reads SYGVKD.

The chain uses TRBV30 and TRBJ1-5; a possible D gene is TRBD1 (6 bases). This CDR3 region has 14 residues. Germline CDR1 is GTSNPN and CDR2 is SVGIG (reference sequence). Trimming pared 1 base from V and 1 base from J, leaving 8 bases between. CDR3 sequence: CAWSAGQSNQPQHF. In nucleotides, the CDR3 is TGTGCCTGGAGTGCAGGACAGAGCAATCAGCCCCAGCATTTT.

This clone was observed a handful of times. The CDR3 nucleotides are TGTGCCAGCAGGGTGGGAGGCCCAGATACGCAGTATTTT. It specifies CASRVGGPDTQYF. The gene calls are TRBV2 and TRBJ2-3; D possibly corresponds to TRBD2 (6 bases). This CDR3 has 13 residues. The V end lost 6 bases, the J end lost 4 bases, and 11 bases lay between the germline ends. Germline V gives CDR1 SNHLY, CDR2 FYNNEI.

This rearrangement joins TRBV7-7 to TRBJ2-1; 7 nucleotides line up with TRBD1. Germline V gene sequence: CDR1 SSHAT, CDR2 FNYEAQ (reference sequence). Trimming removed 5 bases from V and 4 bases from J; junction bases left unmatched: 2. This CDR3 is 13 amino acids long. CDR3 sequence (DNA): TGTGCCAGCAGCCTGGACAGGTACAATGAGCAGTTCTTC. This encodes CASSLDRYNEQFF. Drawing the rest from reference TRBV7-7 and TRBJ2-1, the complete variable domain is GAGVSQSPRYKVTKRGQDVTLRCDPISSHATLYWYQQALGQGPEFLTYFNYEAQPDKSGLPSDRFSAERPEGSISTLTIQRTEQRDSAMYRCASSLDRYNEQFFGPGTRLTVL.

In this sample, this clone turned up a few times. The chain carries TRBV10-3 and TRBJ2-5, with TRBD2 matching over 7 bases. Per germline, CDR1 ENHRY and CDR2 SYGVKD. The trim removed 2 bases at V and 4 bases at J, leaving 4 bases unmatched. The CDR3 has 14 amino acids. The CDR3 DNA reads as TGTGCCATCAGTGAGCCGGGGGGTTCAGAGACCCAGTACTTC. Its protein product is CAISEPGGSETQYF.

Only a few counts were recorded for this clone. The chain is built from TRBV7-2 and TRBJ2-2; 12 bases are a match to TRBD2. The CDR3 spans 17 residues. Germline-derived CDR1 and CDR2 are SGHTA and FQGNSA. Trimming at V came to 4 bases and at J to 0 bases, leaving 3 bases not matched to a gene. CDR3 sequence (DNA): TGTGCCAGCAGCTCCGGACTAGCGGGACCGAACACCGGGGAGCTGTTTTTT. Encoded protein: CASSSGLAGPNTGELFF.

Only a few counts were recorded for this clone. The V call is TRBV28, the J call TRBJ2-3; D gene ambiguous. The V end was cut by 5 bases, the J end by 0 bases, with 9 bases between. Germline loops: CDR1 MDHEN, CDR2 SYDVKM. The CDR3 extends over 14 amino acids. The CDR3 DNA follows: TGTGCCAGCAGTCCTCTACCTAGCACAGATACGCAGTATTTT. Protein sequence: CASSPLPSTDTQYF. Variable domain in full (rest from reference TRBV28 and TRBJ2-3): DVKVTQSSRYLVKRTGEKVFLECVQDMDHENMFWYRQDPGLGLRLIYFSYDVKMKEKGDIPEGYSVSREKKERFSLILESASTNQTSMYLCASSPLPSTDTQYFGPGTRLTVL.

The chain uses TRBV2 and TRBJ2-1; TRBD1 might be the D (5 bases). Trimming cost V 0 bases and J 0 bases, with 15 bases left between them. Per germline, CDR1 SNHLY and CDR2 FYNNEI. This CDR3 has 18 amino acids. The CDR3 coding sequence is TGTGCCAGCAGTGAAGCGCATCTTGGGGCAAGCTCCTACAATGAGCAGTTCTTC. This sequence encodes CASSEAHLGASSYNEQFF.

This clone came up a few times. The chain is built from TRBV7-2 and TRBJ2-3, with 8 bases that match TRBD1. Germline V gene sequence: CDR1 SGHTA, CDR2 FQGNSA. This CDR3 has 14 amino acids. J lost 8 bases, V lost 2 bases, and 6 bases had no gene match. The CDR3: CASSLTGGRGTQYF. The CDR3 DNA follows: TGTGCCAGCAGCTTAACAGGGGGGCGAGGTACGCAGTATTTT.